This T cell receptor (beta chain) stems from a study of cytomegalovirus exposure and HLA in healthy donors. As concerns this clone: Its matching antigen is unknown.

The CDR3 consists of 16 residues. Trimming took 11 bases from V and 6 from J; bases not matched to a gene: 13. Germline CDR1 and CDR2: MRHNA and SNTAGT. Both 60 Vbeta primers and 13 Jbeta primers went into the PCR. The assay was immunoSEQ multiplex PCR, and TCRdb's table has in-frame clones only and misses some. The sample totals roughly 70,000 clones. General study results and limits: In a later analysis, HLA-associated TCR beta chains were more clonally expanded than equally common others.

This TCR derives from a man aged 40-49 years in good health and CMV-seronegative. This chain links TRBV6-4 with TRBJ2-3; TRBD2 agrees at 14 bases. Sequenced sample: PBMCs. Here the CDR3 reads CAPLLRTSGGMDTQYF. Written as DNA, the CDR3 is TGTGCCCCCCTCCTTAGGACTAGCGGGGGGATGGATACGCAGTATTTT.